This T cell receptor beta chain originates from a study of T-cell memory formation after mild COVID-19. This clonotype was counted between two and nine times. V was clipped by 7 bases and J by 4 bases, with 16 bases between them. The CDR3 covers 15 residues. The germline CDR1 and CDR2 sequences are SGHTA and FQGNSA. Each CDR3 protein is one row after TCRdb ran MiXCR on the 5' RACE reads. The sample includes 550,000 to 600,000 distinct CDR3 sequences, roughly 21% seen only once; the top ten take 8.4%. Sequencing was carried out using PBMCs or a T cell subset sorted from them (not recorded which). The V gene is TRBV7-2, the J gene TRBJ2-2; no reliable D call. This clonotype was obtained from an adult woman who had mild COVID-19 (a few samples of this study predate the infection). Cell type and time point are not known. CDR3 protein: CASTHQADSTGELFF. CDR3 nucleotide sequence: TGTGCCAGCACACATCAGGCCGATTCCACCGGGGAGCTGTTTTTT.